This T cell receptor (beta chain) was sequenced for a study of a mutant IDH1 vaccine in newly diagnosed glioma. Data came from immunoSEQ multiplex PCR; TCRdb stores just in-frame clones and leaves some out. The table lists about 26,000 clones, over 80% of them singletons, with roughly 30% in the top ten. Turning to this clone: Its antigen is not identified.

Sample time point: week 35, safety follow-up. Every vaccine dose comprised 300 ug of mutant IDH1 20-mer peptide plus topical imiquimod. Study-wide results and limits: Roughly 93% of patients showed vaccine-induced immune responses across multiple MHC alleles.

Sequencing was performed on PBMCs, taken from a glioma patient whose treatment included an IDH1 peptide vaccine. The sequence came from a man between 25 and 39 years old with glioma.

As DNA, the CDR3 is TGTGCCAGCAGCTTGGTGGGAGGGGGGCAAGAGACCCAGTACTTC. Residues: CASSLVGGGQETQYF. The chain joins TRBV5-6 to TRBJ2-5; D is possibly TRBD2 (7 bases). The CDR3 loop spans 15 amino acids. Germline V gives CDR1 SGHDT, CDR2 YYEEEE. V lost 0 bases and J lost 2, with 11 bases in between.